One sample yielded the 18 T cell receptor beta chains listed below, sequenced in a study of siplizumab effects on memory and regulatory T cells. Only in-frame clones appear in the TCRdb table, and some are missing; sequencing was by immunoSEQ multiplex PCR. Of about 26,000 clones in the sample, approximately 80% were seen once. Sequencing was done on a sample of memory CD4+ T cells sorted from blood. These receptors all stem from a human donor in good health.

The V call is TRBV11-3, the J call TRBJ2-1; 7 nucleotides agree with TRBD1. The germline V gene has CDR1 SGHNT and CDR2 YENEEA. This CDR3 region has 14 residues. With V trimmed by 2 bases and J by 3 bases, 1 base remained unmatched. The CDR3 sequence is CASSLRDSYNEQFF. CDR3 sequence (DNA): TGTGCCAGCAGCTTAAGGGACAGCTACAATGAGCAGTTCTTC.

This CDR3 is CASSLARAGGGTEAFF. The CDR3 DNA follows: TGTGCCAGCAGCTTAGCGCGAGCAGGGGGCGGTACTGAAGCTTTCTTT. The V gene is TRBV7-2, the J gene TRBJ1-1, with 8 bases that match TRBD1. Per germline, CDR1 SGHTA and CDR2 FQGNSA. V shed 0 bases, J shed 5 bases, and the junction held 8 bases outside the gene matches. This CDR3 contains 16 residues.

V is TRBV6-4 and J is TRBJ2-3; tentative D call: TRBD2 (5 bases). V was clipped by 0 bases and J by 1 base, with 11 bases between them. CDR1 and CDR2 from the germline V gene are MRHNA and SNTAGT. The CDR3 covers 16 residues. CDR3 sequence (DNA): TGTGCCAGCAGTGACTCAGTACTAGTTGGCACAGATACGCAGTATTTT. This translates into CASSDSVLVGTDTQYF.

The gene calls are TRBV18 and TRBJ2-5; D is ambiguous. The CDR3 has 11 amino acids. The germline V and J ends were trimmed by 5 bases and 2 bases, with 3 bases remaining between them. From germline, CDR1 is KGHSH and CDR2 LQKENI. The CDR3 protein is CASSGQETQYF. In DNA, the CDR3 is TGTGCCAGCTCAGGACAAGAGACCCAGTACTTC.

This clone came up once. The chain joins TRBV5-1 to TRBJ1-2; a weak D match, TRBD1 (5 bases). This CDR3 comprises 13 residues. Germline values: CDR1 SGHRS, CDR2 YFSETQ. The V end lost 6 bases, the J end lost 7 bases, and 16 bases lay between the germline ends. The CDR3 is CASTFGDFSGYTF. The CDR3 region has the DNA TGCGCCAGCACTTTCGGGGACTTCTCTGGCTACACCTTC.

This clone was seen just once. The chain joins TRBV27 to TRBJ1-4, with 10 bases aligning to TRBD1. The germline gives CDR1 MNHEY, CDR2 SMNVEV (reference sequence). The CDR3 covers 15 residues. J gave up 6 bases and V 5 bases, and 6 bases lay outside the gene matches. Written as DNA, the CDR3 is TGTGCCAGCAGTCGCCGGACAGGGGGTGATGAAAAACTGTTTTTT. Protein sequence: CASSRRTGGDEKLFF.

The chain is built from TRBV4-3 and TRBJ2-5, with D possibly TRBD1 on 6 matching bases. This CDR3 has 18 amino acids. Trimming pared 1 base from V and 1 base from J, leaving 19 bases between. Germline V lookup: CDR1 LGHNA, CDR2 YSLEER. The CDR3 DNA is TGCGCCAGCAGCCAAGGTTCCGGTTTGTCAGGGGCCCAAGAGACCCAGTACTTC. This codes for CASSQGSGLSGAQETQYF.

This chain joins TRBV7-9 and TRBJ2-4, with D perhaps matching TRBD1 (5 bases). V shed 3 bases and J shed 5 bases, with 17 bases lying between them. CDR1 and CDR2 (germline): SEHNR, FQNEAQ (reference sequence). The CDR3 extends over 16 amino acids. The CDR3, as DNA: TGTGCCAGCAGCTTTGGTGGGGCAGGTCCTCAAAACATTCAGTACTTC. Amino acid sequence: CASSFGGAGPQNIQYF.

This rearrangement joins TRBV2 to TRBJ2-3; 12 bases line up with TRBD2. V lost 4 bases and J lost 7; bases outside the gene matches: 6. Germline values: CDR1 SNHLY, CDR2 FYNNEI. The CDR3 is 15 amino acids. The CDR3 spells CASSATSGSSNTQYF. CDR3 DNA sequence: TGTGCCAGCAGTGCGACTAGCGGGAGCTCAAATACGCAGTATTTT.

This chain joins TRBV7-2 and TRBJ2-7; 11 bases map to TRBD2. The V segment lost 5 bases and the J segment 4 bases; nucleotides outside the gene matches: 10. This CDR3 is built from 16 residues. Germline assignment: CDR1 SGHTA and CDR2 FQGNSA. The CDR3 DNA reads as TGTGCCAGCAGCCTGTCCTCCGGGACTAGCGGTTACGAGCAGTACTTC. Translation gives CASSLSSGTSGYEQYF. Drawing the rest from reference TRBV7-2 and TRBJ2-7, the complete variable domain is GAGVSQSPSNKVTEKGKDVELRCDPISGHTALYWYRQSLGQGLEFLIYFQGNSAPDKSGLPSDRFSAERTGGSVSTLTIQRTQQEDSAVYLCASSLSSGTSGYEQYFGPGTRLTVT.

V gene TRBV30 combines with J gene TRBJ2-5; the match to TRBD2 covers 11 bases. This CDR3 has 15 amino acids. V lost 2 bases to trimming and J lost 1 base; unmatched junction nucleotides: 3. CDR1 and CDR2 (germline): GTSNPN, SVGIG (reference sequence). The CDR3 spells CAWSPGTSGQETQYF. CDR3 in DNA: TGTGCCTGGAGTCCTGGGACTAGCGGCCAAGAGACCCAGTACTTC. Full variable domain (outside the CDR3, taken from reference TRBV30 and TRBJ2-5): SQTIHQWPATLVQPVGSPLSLECTVEGTSNPNLYWYRQAAGRGLQLLFYSVGIGQISSEVPQNLSASRPQDRQFILSSKKLLLSDSGFYLCAWSPGTSGQETQYFGPGTRLLVL.

The rearrangement joins TRBV27 to TRBJ2-3, with 7 bases aligning to TRBD1. From germline, CDR1 is MNHEY and CDR2 SMNVEV (reference sequence). The CDR3 totals 16 residues. V lost 5 bases to trimming and J lost 5 bases; unmatched junction nucleotides: 13. The CDR3 DNA is TGTGCCAGCAGTCCCCGGACAGGAGGCAGGGGAGATACGCAGTATTTT. The encoded protein is CASSPRTGGRGDTQYF.

V is TRBV29-1 and J is TRBJ2-1; 8 positions agree with TRBD2. Germline loops: CDR1 SQVTM, CDR2 ANQGSEA. The CDR3 runs to 15 residues. The ends lost 3 bases at V and 5 bases at J; junction bases unmatched: 9. CDR3 sequence: CSVEGGGRRNNEQFF. CDR3 sequence (DNA): TGCAGCGTTGAGGGGGGCGGGAGGAGAAACAATGAGCAGTTCTTC.

The chain employs TRBV11-2 and TRBJ2-4; 11 bases are a match to TRBD2. This CDR3 is 17 amino acids long. With 4 bases clipped from V and 0 bases from J, the junction kept 5 bases outside the gene matches. Germline V lookup: CDR1 SGHAT, CDR2 FQNNGV. The CDR3 DNA sequence: TGTGCCAGCAGCTCTAGACTAGCGGGGCTAGCCAAAAACATTCAGTACTTC. Its protein is CASSSRLAGLAKNIQYF.

The chain has TRBV7-3 and TRBJ2-5, with 12 bases identical to TRBD2. The CDR3 is made up of 16 amino acids. The V gene end was trimmed by 5 bases and the J gene end by 5 bases; junction bases not matched to a gene: 9. Germline V gene sequence: CDR1 SGHTA, CDR2 FQGTGA. Here the CDR3 DNA reads TGTGCCAGCAGCCGTCCGTATGGACTAGCGGGGGAGACCCAGTACTTC. Protein: CASSRPYGLAGETQYF.

The chain carries TRBV5-1 and TRBJ2-5; D gene uncertain. Germline loops: CDR1 SGHRS, CDR2 YFSETQ. The CDR3 length is 14 residues. V was shortened by 0 bases and J by 1 base, with 7 bases between the two germline ends. CDR3 protein: CASSLGSSQETQYF. In nucleotides, the CDR3 is TGCGCCAGCAGCTTGGGCAGCTCCCAAGAGACCCAGTACTTC.

The chain is built from TRBV19 and TRBJ2-6; D remains unclear. Germline-derived CDR1 and CDR2 are LNHDA and SQIVND (reference sequence). Trimming pared 2 bases from V and 0 bases from J, leaving 17 bases between. The CDR3 spans 19 residues. DNA of the CDR3: TGTGCCAGTAGTATATTTGGGAATCCCAGCCGCTCTGGGGCCAACGTCCTGACTTTC. Protein product: CASSIFGNPSRSGANVLTF.

Only one count was recorded for this clone. The rearrangement links TRBV7-2 to TRBJ1-5, with D hard to call. Trimming cost V 2 bases and J 4 bases, with 3 bases left between them. The CDR3 covers 12 residues. Looked up from germline, CDR1 is SGHTA and CDR2 is FQGNSA. The CDR3 sequence: CASSLHNQPQHF. CDR3 DNA sequence: TGTGCCAGCAGCTTACATAATCAGCCCCAGCATTTT. Combining the CDR3 with reference TRBV7-2 and TRBJ1-5 gives the whole variable domain GAGVSQSPSNKVTEKGKDVELRCDPISGHTALYWYRQSLGQGLEFLIYFQGNSAPDKSGLPSDRFSAERTGGSVSTLTIQRTQQEDSAVYLCASSLHNQPQHFGDGTRLSIL.